This T cell receptor beta chain was identified during a study of beta chain features in type 1 diabetes (dated by TCRdb to the late 2010s). Study-wide context: Mean age, gender distribution, total cell number and subset yield did not differ between patients and healthy donors. In the study, TCRB repertoires of sorted circulating CD4+ T cell subsets from recently diagnosed type 1 diabetes patients were compared with those of matched healthy donors. A total of 100 million to 110 million sorted cells were examined across all samples, and a strong correlation was observed between cell number per subset and RNA yield. Naive and central memory subsets were obtained from all 30 or so donors, but regulatory and stem cell-like memory subsets were isolated from only 8 patients and 8 healthy donors.

About this clone: Its binding antigen is unknown. Per-base quality was not reported, and no clone a single base away is much larger than it.

CDR3 length: 15 amino acids, cysteine to phenylalanine. The retained sequence is limited to the CDR3, 45 bases, with the frame set at the first base. CDR1 and CDR2 are drawn from the germline V gene: SGHVS, FQNEAQ. V is clipped by 1 base and J by 5 bases, and the sequence between their germline boundaries is 14 bases long. On the study overall, not on this receptor specifically: Because cDNA was sequenced instead of genomic DNA, highly expressing activated cells could be over-represented, though the groups showed no difference in activation or CD3 levels. Fewer insertions and more nucleotide deletions at VDJ recombination sites were observed in patients with type 1 diabetes, implying thymic rearrangement abnormalities. In all four CD4+ subsets, TCRB CDR3 length was moderately but significantly shorter in type 1 diabetes patients. Because the HLA sub-analyses included only small numbers of individuals, any influence of HLA type on TCRB rearrangement was left unresolved. Shorter templates might be favored by PCR, yet because patient and control samples were amplified and corrected together, any such skew would affect both groups equally. The naive, central memory and regulatory TCRB repertoires appeared to resemble one another more closely among patients than among healthy donors.

Each donor gave one peripheral blood draw, approximately 120 mL on average, collected into heparinised tubes. A BD FACSAria II was used to sort naive, central memory, regulatory and stem cell-like memory CD4+ T cells with a panel that included CD45RO, CCR7, CD25, CD127, CD95 and CD27. All sorted populations exceeded 95% purity. PBMCs were separated immediately by Lymphoprep density gradient centrifugation and were stained directly, without being cultured. So that batch effects would be minimized, each experiment stained and sorted samples in pairs, pairing one healthy donor with one patient. The High Capacity cDNA Reverse Transcription Kit was used to reverse transcribe all of the isolated RNA, meaning that expressed TCRB transcripts were what got sequenced. Deep immunoSEQ sequencing was applied to naive, central memory and regulatory T cell samples, giving an average of about 3.4 million total reads per sample. After sorted cells were lysed in RLT buffer, RNA was extracted with DNase-treated RNeasy Micro or Mini kits, with the choice depending on cell number. To prevent cross-contamination, each cell subset was processed individually, whereas patient and healthy donor samples were processed jointly. The immunoSEQ multiplex PCR was used to amplify TCRB sequences from cDNA, yielding 87-bp fragments that span the CDR3 region. The amplicons were sequenced using the Illumina HiSeq platform. As for the original processing: PCR bias was corrected computationally using synthetic template baselines, and reads within Hamming distance 2 were collapsed, with unmergeable singletons discarded. Reads were aligned against IMGT to assign V, D and J genes, CDR3 length and insertions or deletions at six rearrangement sites. Clonotype counts were normalized to sorted cell number within each subset before computing true diversity and Gini coefficients with the tcR R package. The overlap coefficient, calculated on TCRB nucleotide sequences, was used to quantify repertoire sharing. Out-of-frame TCRB sequences from naive cells were analyzed to stand in for the pre-selection repertoire. This immuneACCESS table, as held by TCRdb, lists in-frame sequences with V and J called but not all clones. Of the missing ones, under half trace to an unresolved V gene in checked studies; the others have no known cause. D and trimming come from the DNA, and the V and J calls and clone size come from that table. The sample profile shows roughly 370,000 clones; over 11% of them were found once. Of the sample, roughly 0.035% falls within the top ten clones.

The chain employs TRBV7-8 and TRBJ2-5; possibly the D gene is TRBD2, per 6 matching bases. The TCR comes from a man aged 25-40 years in good health. Material for sequencing was naive CD4+ T cells from blood. What this sample's cell subset or site label stands for: true naive CD4+ T cells. The CDR3 protein sequence reads: CASSLGRDVGETQYF. The sequence in DNA is TGTGCCAGCAGCTTAGGGCGGGACGTGGGGGAGACCCAGTACTTC.